These 25 T cell receptor beta chains came from one sample sequenced in a study of shared clonotypes between healthy human individuals. Naive-designated CD8 cells lacked CD45RO, were positively enriched for CCR7, and omitted terminally differentiated effector memory CD45RA+ cells. Sequencing was performed with immunoSEQ multiplex PCR; in TCRdb, only in-frame clones are kept and a portion is missing. Among about 870,000 clones listed, 80% to 95% were seen once. The material sequenced was naive CD8+ T cells sorted from blood. The receptors stem from a man aged 30-40 years in good health.

This clone appeared once. The V call is TRBV19, the J call TRBJ2-3, with D perhaps matching TRBD1 (5 bases). Germline V gene sequence: CDR1 LNHDA, CDR2 SQIVND (reference sequence). The V and J ends lost 1 base and 4 bases respectively, with 9 bases between them. The CDR3 totals 14 residues. CDR3 sequence reads: CASSIADSSDTQYF. The CDR3 bases are TGTGCCAGTAGTATAGCAGACAGCTCAGATACGCAGTATTTT.

The chain combines TRBV7-6 with TRBJ2-3; no firm D call. The CDR3 contains 13 residues. Looked up from germline, CDR1 is SGHVS and CDR2 is FNYEAQ. V gave up 5 bases and J gave up 0 bases, with 6 bases separating them. The CDR3 loop is CASSPTSTDTQYF. In DNA, the CDR3 is TGTGCCAGCAGCCCGACTAGCACAGATACGCAGTATTTT.

This chain uses TRBV18 with TRBJ2-5; D is perhaps TRBD1 (5 bases). Trimming removed 1 base from V and 5 bases from J, with 14 bases in between. Germline loops: CDR1 KGHSH, CDR2 LQKENI. The CDR3 has 15 residues. Here the CDR3 DNA reads TGTGCCAGCTCACCACAATGGGGCGGAAGGGAGACCCAGTACTTC. Residues: CASSPQWGGRETQYF.

The rearrangement links TRBV27 to TRBJ1-5; D might be TRBD1 (5 bases). V lost 8 bases and J 0 bases, leaving 14 bases between the germline ends. This CDR3 has 15 amino acids. Germline-derived CDR1 and CDR2 are MNHEY and SMNVEV (reference sequence). Written as DNA, the CDR3 is TGTGCCAGCTCCTGGGGGGGTTCTAGCAATCAGCCCCAGCATTTT. Its translation: CASSWGGSSNQPQHF.

This CDR3 is CSVDPALAGVNEQFF. The CDR3 region has the DNA TGCAGCGTTGACCCGGCACTAGCGGGAGTAAATGAGCAGTTCTTC. This chain uses TRBV29-1 with TRBJ2-1, with 11 nucleotides matching TRBD2. Germline V CDR1 and CDR2: SQVTM, ANQGSEA. With 3 bases clipped from V and 7 bases from J, the junction kept 8 bases outside the gene matches. CDR3 length: 15 residues.

This chain joins TRBV6-5 and TRBJ1-5; no clear D. Germline-derived CDR1 and CDR2 are MNHEY and SVGAGI. The CDR3 has 13 residues. V dropped 5 bases and J dropped 5 bases, with 10 bases sitting between them. DNA of the CDR3: TGTGCCAGCAGTAAATCAGGCGATCAGCCCCAGCATTTT. Translating it yields CASSKSGDQPQHF.

The rearrangement links TRBV7-9 to TRBJ2-1; D unclear. The V end was cut by 0 bases, the J end by 3 bases, with 18 bases between. The CDR3 is 18 residues long. CDR1 is SEHNR, CDR2 FQNEAQ, per germline (reference sequence). CDR3 nucleotide sequence: TGTGCCAGCAGCTTAGCGGATAGGCTAACAAATCTCTACAATGAGCAGTTCTTC. It encodes CASSLADRLTNLYNEQFF.

This clone occurred once. The chain couples TRBV4-1 to TRBJ1-2; weak D call: TRBD1 (6 bases). CDR1 is MGHRA, CDR2 YSYEKL, per germline. V lost 0 bases, J lost 6 bases, and 14 bases lay in between. The CDR3 length is 15 residues. The CDR3, as DNA: TGCGCCAGCAGCCAAGAGGGGGGCTTGTTGCATGGCTACACCTTC. Its translation: CASSQEGGLLHGYTF.

Concerning this clone: The same CDR3 can be traced to other DNA sequences in this sample. The rearrangement joins TRBV27 to TRBJ2-5, with D unclear. The V end lost 3 bases, the J end lost 5 bases, and 4 bases lay between the germline ends. The CDR3 sequence is 11 residues long. Germline V CDR1 and CDR2: MNHEY, SMNVEV (reference sequence). DNA for the CDR3: TGTGCCAGCAGTTTGGGTGAGACCCAGTACTTC. Translating gives CASSLGETQYF.

The J gene is TRBJ2-7, the V gene TRBV4-1; D unclear. Germline values: CDR1 MGHRA, CDR2 YSYEKL. The CDR3 consists of 16 residues. The V and J ends lost 0 bases and 2 bases respectively, with 14 bases between them. The CDR3 region has the DNA TGCGCCAGCAGCCAAGATGGTTACCCCACCCCCTACGAGCAGTACTTC. As protein: CASSQDGYPTPYEQYF.

The chain uses TRBV9 and TRBJ2-7; possible D gene TRBD1, 5 bases. The CDR3 covers 15 residues. The V end was cut by 2 bases, the J end by 0 bases, with 12 bases between. Germline CDR1 is SGDLS and CDR2 is YYNGEE. Written as DNA, the CDR3 is TGTGCCAGCAGCGTCACCGACAGTAGCTCCTACGAGCAGTACTTC. This encodes CASSVTDSSSYEQYF.

This sequence joins TRBV27 and TRBJ1-5; TRBD1 matches 9 bases. The CDR3 is made up of 15 amino acids. After removal of 4 bases from V and 4 bases from J, the junction contained 5 bases not matched to a gene. Germline lookup yields CDR1 MNHEY and CDR2 SMNVEV (reference sequence). CDR3 amino acids: CASSSRTGVNQPQHF. The CDR3 region has the DNA TGTGCCAGCAGTTCTAGGACAGGGGTTAATCAGCCCCAGCATTTT.

The chain's CDR3 is CASSLPESQETQYF. In DNA, the CDR3 is TGTGCCAGCAGCCTCCCAGAAAGCCAAGAGACCCAGTACTTC. The V call is TRBV11-2, the J call TRBJ2-5; D gene unclear. CDR3 size: 14 residues. Trimming removed 5 bases from V and 1 base from J, with 11 bases in between. CDR1 is SGHAT and CDR2 is FQNNGV in the germline V gene.

The J gene is TRBJ2-7, the V gene TRBV11-3; D is undetermined. The CDR3 has 12 amino acids. V was shortened by 1 base and J by 3 bases, with 4 bases between the two germline ends. Germline loops: CDR1 SGHNT, CDR2 YENEEA. CDR3 nucleotide sequence: TGTGCCAGCAGCTTAGGGGACTACGAGCAGTACTTC. It codes for CASSLGDYEQYF.

The genes are TRBV5-4 and TRBJ2-5; TRBD2 matches at 10 bases. The CDR3 extends over 15 amino acids. The ends lost 1 base at V and 5 bases at J; junction bases unmatched: 5. Germline V lookup: CDR1 SGHNT, CDR2 YYREEE (reference sequence). The CDR3 region has the DNA TGTGCCAGCAGCTTGAGCCTAGCGGGAGTGGAGACCCAGTACTTC. Translated: CASSLSLAGVETQYF.

The chain joins TRBV28 to TRBJ2-1; 9 bases agree with TRBD1. The CDR3 is 15 amino acids. The V and J ends lost 7 bases and 7 bases, in that order; junction bases with no gene match: 11. The germline CDR1 and CDR2 sequences are MDHEN and SYDVKM. The CDR3 region is CASITRRTGENEQFF. The CDR3 DNA follows: TGTGCCAGCATCACAAGACGGACAGGGGAAAATGAGCAGTTCTTC.

The chain couples TRBV7-9 to TRBJ1-4, with unresolved D. V was shortened by 1 base and J by 12 bases, with 6 bases between the two germline ends. The germline CDR1 and CDR2 sequences are SEHNR and FQNEAQ (reference sequence). The length of the CDR3 is 11 residues. The CDR3 sequence is CASSLEQELFF. CDR3 DNA sequence: TGTGCCAGCAGCTTAGAACAAGAACTGTTTTTT.

This rearrangement joins TRBV27 to TRBJ2-3, with no clear D. CDR1 MNHEY and CDR2 SMNVEV come from the germline V gene (reference sequence). CDR3 size: 16 residues. The V gene lost 3 bases and the J gene lost 3 bases, with 16 bases spanning the gap. This CDR3 is CASSFAPGGLTDTQYF. CDR3 DNA: TGTGCCAGCAGTTTTGCCCCGGGTGGCCTAACAGATACGCAGTATTTT.

V is TRBV4-3 and J is TRBJ1-1, with a possible D match to TRBD1 (6 bases). This CDR3 comprises 14 residues. CDR1 LGHNA and CDR2 YSLEER come from the germline V gene. V was clipped by 1 base and J by 4 bases, with 10 bases between them. CDR3 in amino acids: CASSQGSGATEAFF. The CDR3 nucleotides read TGCGCCAGCAGCCAAGGATCAGGGGCCACTGAAGCTTTCTTT.

V gene TRBV6-1 combines with J gene TRBJ2-1; 9 bases match TRBD2. Germline CDR1 reads MNHNS; CDR2 reads SASEGT. The CDR3 is made up of 15 amino acids. V lost 4 bases and J lost 3; bases outside the gene matches: 4. CDR3 in amino acids: CASSVRSGGYNEQFF. As DNA, the CDR3 is TGTGCCAGCAGTGTGCGTAGCGGGGGCTACAATGAGCAGTTCTTC.

V usage is TRBV28 and J usage is TRBJ1-4; D is ambiguous. Germline-derived CDR1 and CDR2 are MDHEN and SYDVKM. V gave up 6 bases and J gave up 0 bases, with 20 bases separating them. This CDR3 spans 18 amino acids. The CDR3 sequence is CASRPYSGTSATNEKLFF. CDR3 coding DNA: TGTGCCAGCAGACCCTACAGTGGCACATCAGCAACTAATGAAAAACTGTTTTTT.

V usage is TRBV6-1 and J usage is TRBJ2-5; 7 bases are a match to TRBD2. Germline V gene lookup returns CDR1 MNHNS and CDR2 SASEGT. V gave up 2 bases and J gave up 4 bases; unmatched junction bases: 7. The CDR3 contains 15 residues. The CDR3: CASSETNGLGETQYF. The DNA for the CDR3 is TGTGCCAGCAGTGAAACTAACGGACTAGGAGAGACCCAGTACTTC.

This rearrangement joins TRBV9 to TRBJ2-5; 8 bases match TRBD2. V shed 0 bases, J shed 1 base, and the junction held 5 bases outside the gene matches. The CDR3 length is 16 residues. Germline CDR1 SGDLS, CDR2 YYNGEE. The CDR3 DNA follows: TGTGCCAGCAGCGTAGAGGCGGGAGGTCTCCAAGAGACCCAGTACTTC. It encodes CASSVEAGGLQETQYF.

The chain carries TRBV28 and TRBJ2-3; tentatively, D is TRBD2 (5 bases). The germline gives CDR1 MDHEN, CDR2 SYDVKM. This CDR3 is built from 15 residues. The ends were cut back, 5 bases at V and 2 bases at J, with 14 bases in the middle. For the CDR3, the DNA is TGTGCCAGCAGTCTCATGAGCGGCCTCACAGATACGCAGTATTTT. This encodes CASSLMSGLTDTQYF.

The genes are TRBV2 and TRBJ1-5, with 11 bases lining up with TRBD1. This CDR3 region has 15 residues. V dropped 7 bases and J dropped 6; count of bases not matched to a gene: 8. The germline gives CDR1 SNHLY, CDR2 FYNNEI. CDR3 DNA: TGTGCCAGCAAACCGGGACAGGGGGATATTCAGCCCCAGCATTTT. Its translation is CASKPGQGDIQPQHF.